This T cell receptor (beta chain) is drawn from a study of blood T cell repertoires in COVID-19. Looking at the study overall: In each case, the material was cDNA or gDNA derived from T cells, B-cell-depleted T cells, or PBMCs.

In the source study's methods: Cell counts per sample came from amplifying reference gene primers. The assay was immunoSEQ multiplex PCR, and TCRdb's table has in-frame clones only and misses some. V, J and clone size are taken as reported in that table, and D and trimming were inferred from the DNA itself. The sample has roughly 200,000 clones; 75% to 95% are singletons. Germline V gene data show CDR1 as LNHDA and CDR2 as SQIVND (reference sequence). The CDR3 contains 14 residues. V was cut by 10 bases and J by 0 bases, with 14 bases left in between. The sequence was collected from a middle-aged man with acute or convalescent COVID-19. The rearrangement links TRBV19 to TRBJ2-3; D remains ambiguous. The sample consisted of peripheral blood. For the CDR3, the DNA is TGTGCCACTCAGGCACGGCCCAGCACAGATACGCAGTATTTT. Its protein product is CATQARPSTDTQYF. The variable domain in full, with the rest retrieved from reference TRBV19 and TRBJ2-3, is DGGITQSPKYLFRKEGQNVTLSCEQNLNHDAMYWYRQDPGQGLRLIYYSQIVNDFQKGDIAEGYSVSREKKESFPLTVTSAQKNPTAFYLCATQARPSTDTQYFGPGTRLTVL.